The present TCR beta chain was sequenced within a study of CD4 and CD8 cells across lung adenocarcinoma regions. Samples came from patients with localized non-small cell lung adenocarcinoma. The ends were cut back, 5 bases at V and 0 bases at J, with 14 bases in the middle. The CDR3 is 16 residues long. Germline assignment: CDR1 MNHNS and CDR2 SASEGT. MiXCR was run by TCRdb on the PCR reads, yielding one entry per CDR3 protein. The repertoire holds under 15,000 distinct CDR3 sequences, with around 50% as singletons. This TCR came from a female donor with lung adenocarcinoma. The CD4 and CD8 labels of this study may be unreliable. Material: CD8+ T cells from the center of a lung tumor. This chain connects TRBV6-1 to TRBJ2-1, with D perhaps TRBD1 (6 bases). CDR3 DNA: TGTGCCAGCAGTCCTATGGGACATTTCTCCTACAATGAGCAGTTCTTC. Translation: CASSPMGHFSYNEQFF.